This TCR beta chain was recovered during a study of T cells in Graves' hyperthyroidism and ophthalmopathy. CDR1 and CDR2 from the germline V gene are LGHDT and YNNKEL (reference sequence). V lost 1 base and J 2 bases, leaving 8 bases between the germline ends. This CDR3 spans 14 amino acids. Authors of the study amplified TCR beta CDR3 regions from RNA transcripts. In the first-round RT-PCR of the TCR CDR3, the HTBI primer set was used. Via MiXCR, TCRdb re-called the multiplex PCR reads, giving one row per CDR3 protein. Of some 560,000 distinct CDR3 sequences listed, 15% to 18% are singletons. The sample holds many counts of this clonotype.

The chain has TRBV3-1 and TRBJ1-2; no clear D. The sequence derives from a woman under 40 with Graves' hyperthyroidism. Source material: blood. CDR3: CASSQGSGNYGYTF. CDR3 coding DNA: TGTGCCAGCAGCCAAGGGTCTGGGAACTATGGCTACACCTTC.